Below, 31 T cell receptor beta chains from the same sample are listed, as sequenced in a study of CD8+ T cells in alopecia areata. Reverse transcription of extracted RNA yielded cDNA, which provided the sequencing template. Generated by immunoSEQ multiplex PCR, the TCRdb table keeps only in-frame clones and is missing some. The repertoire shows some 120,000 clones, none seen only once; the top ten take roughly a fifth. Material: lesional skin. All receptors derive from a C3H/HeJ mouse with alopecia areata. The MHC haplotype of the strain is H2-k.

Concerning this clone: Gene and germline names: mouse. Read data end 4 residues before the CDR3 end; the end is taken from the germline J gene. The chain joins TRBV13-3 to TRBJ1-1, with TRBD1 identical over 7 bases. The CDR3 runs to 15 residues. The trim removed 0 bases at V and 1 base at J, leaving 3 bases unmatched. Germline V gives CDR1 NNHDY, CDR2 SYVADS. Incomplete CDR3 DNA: TGTGCCAGCAGTGATGTGACAGGGTGGAACACA. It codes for CASSDVTGWNT. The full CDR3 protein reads CASSDVTGWNTEVFF.

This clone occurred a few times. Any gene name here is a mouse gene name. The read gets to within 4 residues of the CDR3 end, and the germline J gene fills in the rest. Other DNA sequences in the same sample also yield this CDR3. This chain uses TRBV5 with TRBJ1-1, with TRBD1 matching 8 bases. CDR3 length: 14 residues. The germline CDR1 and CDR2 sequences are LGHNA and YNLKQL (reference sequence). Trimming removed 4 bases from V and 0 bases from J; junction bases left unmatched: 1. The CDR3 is CASSPGQANTEVFF. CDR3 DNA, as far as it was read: TGTGCCAGCAGCCCGGGACAGGCAAACACA.

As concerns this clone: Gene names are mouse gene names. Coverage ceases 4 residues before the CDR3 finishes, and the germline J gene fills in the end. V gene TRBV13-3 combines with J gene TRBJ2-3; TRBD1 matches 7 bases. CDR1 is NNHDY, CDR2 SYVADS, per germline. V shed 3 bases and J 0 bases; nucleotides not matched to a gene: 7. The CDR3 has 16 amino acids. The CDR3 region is CASSAKGQTSAETLYF. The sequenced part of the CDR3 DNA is TGTGCCAGCAGTGCCAAGGGACAGACTAGTGCAGAA.

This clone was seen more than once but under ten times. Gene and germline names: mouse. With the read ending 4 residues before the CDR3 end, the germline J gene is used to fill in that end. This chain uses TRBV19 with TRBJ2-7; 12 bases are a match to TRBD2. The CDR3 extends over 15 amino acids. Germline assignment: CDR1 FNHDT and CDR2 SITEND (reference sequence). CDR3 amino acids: CASSAQTGGAYEQYF. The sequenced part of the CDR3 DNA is TGTGCCAGCAGCGCCCAGACTGGGGGGGCTTAT.

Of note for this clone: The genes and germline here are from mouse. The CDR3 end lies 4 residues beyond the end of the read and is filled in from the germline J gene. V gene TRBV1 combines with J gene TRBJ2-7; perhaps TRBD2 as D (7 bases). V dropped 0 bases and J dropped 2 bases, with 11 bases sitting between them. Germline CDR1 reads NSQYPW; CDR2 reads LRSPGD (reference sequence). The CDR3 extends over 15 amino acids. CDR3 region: CTCSADRGGAYEQYF. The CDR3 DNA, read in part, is TGCACCTGCAGTGCAGATAGGGGGGGGGCCTAT.

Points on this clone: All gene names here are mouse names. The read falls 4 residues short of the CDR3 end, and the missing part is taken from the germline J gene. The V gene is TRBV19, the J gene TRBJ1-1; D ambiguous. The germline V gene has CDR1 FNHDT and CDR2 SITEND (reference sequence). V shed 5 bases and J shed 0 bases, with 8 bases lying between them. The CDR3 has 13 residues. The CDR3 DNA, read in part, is TGTGCCAGCAGGACACTTGCAAACACA. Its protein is CASRTLANT. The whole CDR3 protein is CASRTLANTEVFF.

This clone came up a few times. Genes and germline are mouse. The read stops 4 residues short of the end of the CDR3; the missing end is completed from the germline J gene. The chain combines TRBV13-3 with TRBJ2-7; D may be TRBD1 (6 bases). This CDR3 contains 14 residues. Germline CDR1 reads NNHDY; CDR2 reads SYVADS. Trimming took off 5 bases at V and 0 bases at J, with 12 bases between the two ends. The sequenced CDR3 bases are TGTGCCAGCAGGGCCGGGACAACCTCCTAT. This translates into CASRAGTTSY. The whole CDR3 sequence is CASRAGTTSYEQYF.

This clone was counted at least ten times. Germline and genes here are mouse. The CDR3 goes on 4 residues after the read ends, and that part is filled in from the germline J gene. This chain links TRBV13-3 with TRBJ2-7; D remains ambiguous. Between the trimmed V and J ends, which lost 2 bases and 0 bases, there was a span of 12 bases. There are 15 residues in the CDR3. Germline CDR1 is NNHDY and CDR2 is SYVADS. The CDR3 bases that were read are TGTGCCAGCAGTGAAACAACACCAACCTCCTAT. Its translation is CASSETTPTSY. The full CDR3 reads CASSETTPTSYEQYF.

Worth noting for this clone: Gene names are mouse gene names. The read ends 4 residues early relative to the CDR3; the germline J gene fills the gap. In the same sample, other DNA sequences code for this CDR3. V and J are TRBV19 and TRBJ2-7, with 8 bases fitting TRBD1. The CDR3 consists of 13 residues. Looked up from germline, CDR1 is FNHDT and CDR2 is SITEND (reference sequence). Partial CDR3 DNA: TGTGCCAGCAGTATCGGACAGGGATAT. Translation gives CASSIGQGY. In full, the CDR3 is CASSIGQGYEQYF. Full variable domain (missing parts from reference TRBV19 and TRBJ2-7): GGIITQTPKFLIGQEGQKLTLKCQQNFNHDTMYWYRQDSGKGLRLIYYSITENDLQKGDLSEGYDASREKKSSFSLTVTSAQKNEMAVFLCASSIGQGYEQYFGPGTRLTVL.

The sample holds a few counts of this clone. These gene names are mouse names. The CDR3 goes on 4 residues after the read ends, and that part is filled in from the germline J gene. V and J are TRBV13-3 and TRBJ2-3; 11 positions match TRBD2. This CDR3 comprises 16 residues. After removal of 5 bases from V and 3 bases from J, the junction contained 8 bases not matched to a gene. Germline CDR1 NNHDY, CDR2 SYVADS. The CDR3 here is CASRGPGLGDAETLYF. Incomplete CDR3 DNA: TGTGCCAGCAGGGGACCGGGACTGGGGGACGCAGAA.

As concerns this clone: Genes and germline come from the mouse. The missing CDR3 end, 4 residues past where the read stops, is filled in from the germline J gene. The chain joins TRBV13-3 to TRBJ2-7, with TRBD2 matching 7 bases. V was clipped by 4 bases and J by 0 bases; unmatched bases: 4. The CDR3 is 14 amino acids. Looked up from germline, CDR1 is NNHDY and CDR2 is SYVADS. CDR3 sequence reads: CASSTGGTSYEQYF. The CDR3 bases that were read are TGTGCCAGCAGTACGGGGGGGACCTCCTAT.

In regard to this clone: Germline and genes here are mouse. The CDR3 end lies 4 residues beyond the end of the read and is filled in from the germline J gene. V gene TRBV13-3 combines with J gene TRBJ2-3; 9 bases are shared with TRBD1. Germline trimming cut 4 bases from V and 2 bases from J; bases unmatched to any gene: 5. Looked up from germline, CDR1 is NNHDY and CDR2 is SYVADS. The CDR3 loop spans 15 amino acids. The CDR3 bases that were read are TGTGCCAGCAGTAACCGGGACAGGGATGCAGAA. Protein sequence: CASSNRDRDAE. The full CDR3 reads CASSNRDRDAETLYF.

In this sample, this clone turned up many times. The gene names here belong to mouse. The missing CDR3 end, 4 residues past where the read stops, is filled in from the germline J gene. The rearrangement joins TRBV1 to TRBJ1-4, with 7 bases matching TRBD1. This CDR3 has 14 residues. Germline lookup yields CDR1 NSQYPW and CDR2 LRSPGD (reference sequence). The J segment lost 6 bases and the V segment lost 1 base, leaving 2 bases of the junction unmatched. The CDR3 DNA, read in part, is TGCACCTGCAGTGCAGGACAGGGTGACGAA. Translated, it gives CTCSAGQGDE. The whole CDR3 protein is CTCSAGQGDERLFF.

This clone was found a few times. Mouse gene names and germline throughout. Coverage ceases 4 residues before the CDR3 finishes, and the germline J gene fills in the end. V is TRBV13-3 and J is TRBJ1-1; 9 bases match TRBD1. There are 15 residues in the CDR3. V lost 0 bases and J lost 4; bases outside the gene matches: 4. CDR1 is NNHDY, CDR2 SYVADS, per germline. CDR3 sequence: CASSDEGQGGTEVFF. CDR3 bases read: TGTGCCAGCAGTGATGAGGGACAGGGCGGCACA.

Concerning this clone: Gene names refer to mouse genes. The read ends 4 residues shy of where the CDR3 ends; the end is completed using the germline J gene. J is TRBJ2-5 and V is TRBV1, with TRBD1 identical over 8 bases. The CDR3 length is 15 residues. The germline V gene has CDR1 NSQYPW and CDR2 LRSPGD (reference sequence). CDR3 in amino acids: CTCSADLDRADTQYF. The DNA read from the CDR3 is TGCACCTGCAGTGCAGATTTGGACAGGGCCGAC.

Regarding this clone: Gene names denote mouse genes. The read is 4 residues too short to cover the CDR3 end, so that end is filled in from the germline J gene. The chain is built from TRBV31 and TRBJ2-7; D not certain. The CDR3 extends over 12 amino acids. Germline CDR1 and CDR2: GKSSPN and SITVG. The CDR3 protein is CAWSLAQYEQYF. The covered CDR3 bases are TGTGCCTGGAGTCTAGCCCAGTAT. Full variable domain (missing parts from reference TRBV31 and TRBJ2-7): AQTIHQWPVAEIKAVGSPLSLGCTIKGKSSPNLYWYWQATGGTLQQLFYSITVGQVESVVQLNLSASRPKDDQFILSTEKLLLSHSGFYLCAWSLAQYEQYFGPGTRLTVL.

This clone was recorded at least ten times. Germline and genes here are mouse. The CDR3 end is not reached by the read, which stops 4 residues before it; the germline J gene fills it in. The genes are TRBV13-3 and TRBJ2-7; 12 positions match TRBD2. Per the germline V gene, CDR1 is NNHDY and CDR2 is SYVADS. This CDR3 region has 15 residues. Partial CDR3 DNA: TGTGCCAGCAGTCCCGACTGGGGGGGCGAAGAT. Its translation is CASSPDWGGED. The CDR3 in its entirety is CASSPDWGGEDEQYF.

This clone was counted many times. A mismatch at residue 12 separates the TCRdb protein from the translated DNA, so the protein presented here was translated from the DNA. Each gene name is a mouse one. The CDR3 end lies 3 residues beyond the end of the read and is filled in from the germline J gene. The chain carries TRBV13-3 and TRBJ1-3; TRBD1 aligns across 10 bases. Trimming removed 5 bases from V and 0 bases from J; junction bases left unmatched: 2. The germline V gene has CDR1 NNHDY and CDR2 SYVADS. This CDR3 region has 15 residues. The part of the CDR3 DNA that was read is TGTGCCAGCAGGACAGGGGGCAATTCTGGAAATACG. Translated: CASRTGGNSGNT. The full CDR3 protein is CASRTGGNSGNTLYF.

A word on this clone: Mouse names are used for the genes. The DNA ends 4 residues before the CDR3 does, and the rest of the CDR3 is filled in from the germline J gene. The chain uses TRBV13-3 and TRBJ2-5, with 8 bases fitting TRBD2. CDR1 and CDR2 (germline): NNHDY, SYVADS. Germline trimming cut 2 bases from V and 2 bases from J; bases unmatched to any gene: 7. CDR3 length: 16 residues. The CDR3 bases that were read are TGTGCCAGCAGTGACGGGCTGGGGGGTCTCCAAGAC. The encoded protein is CASSDGLGGLQD. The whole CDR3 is CASSDGLGGLQDTQYF.

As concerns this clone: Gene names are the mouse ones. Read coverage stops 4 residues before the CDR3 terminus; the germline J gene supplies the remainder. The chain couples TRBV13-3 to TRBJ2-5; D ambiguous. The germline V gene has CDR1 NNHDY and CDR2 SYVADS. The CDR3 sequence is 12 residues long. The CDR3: CASSPAKDTQYF. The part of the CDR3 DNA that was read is TGTGCCAGCAGCCCTGCTAAAGAC.

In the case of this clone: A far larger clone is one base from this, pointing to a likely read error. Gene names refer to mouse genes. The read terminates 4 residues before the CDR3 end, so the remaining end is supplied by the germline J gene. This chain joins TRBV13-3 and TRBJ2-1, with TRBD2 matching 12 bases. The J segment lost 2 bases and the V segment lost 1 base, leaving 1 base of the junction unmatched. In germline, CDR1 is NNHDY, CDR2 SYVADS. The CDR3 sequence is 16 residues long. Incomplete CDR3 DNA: TGTGCCAGCAGTGATAGGGACTGGGGGGACTATGCT. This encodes CASSDRDWGDYA. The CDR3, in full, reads CASSDRDWGDYAEQFF.

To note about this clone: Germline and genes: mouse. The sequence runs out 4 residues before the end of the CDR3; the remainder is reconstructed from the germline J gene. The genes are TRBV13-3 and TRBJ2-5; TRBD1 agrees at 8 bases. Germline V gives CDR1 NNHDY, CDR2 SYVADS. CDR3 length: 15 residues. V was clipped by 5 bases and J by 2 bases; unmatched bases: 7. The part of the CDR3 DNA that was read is TGTGCCAGCAGCATAGACAGGGGTGGCCAAGAC. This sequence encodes CASSIDRGGQD. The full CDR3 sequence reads CASSIDRGGQDTQYF.

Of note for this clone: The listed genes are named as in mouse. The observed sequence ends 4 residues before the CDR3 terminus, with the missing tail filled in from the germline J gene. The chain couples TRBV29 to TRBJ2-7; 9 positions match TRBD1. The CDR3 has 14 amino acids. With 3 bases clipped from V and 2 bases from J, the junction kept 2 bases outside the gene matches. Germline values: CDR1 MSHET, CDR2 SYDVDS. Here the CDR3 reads CASSFDRGAYEQYF. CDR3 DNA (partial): TGTGCTAGCAGTTTCGACAGGGGGGCCTAT.

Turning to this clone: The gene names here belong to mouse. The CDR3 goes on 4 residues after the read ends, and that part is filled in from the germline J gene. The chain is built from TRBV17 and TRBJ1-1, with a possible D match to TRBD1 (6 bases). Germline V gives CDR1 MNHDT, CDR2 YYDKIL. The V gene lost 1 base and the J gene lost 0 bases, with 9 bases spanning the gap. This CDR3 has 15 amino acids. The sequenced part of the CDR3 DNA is TGTGCTAGCAGTAGAGGGGGGGCACCAAACACA. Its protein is CASSRGGAPNT. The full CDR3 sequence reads CASSRGGAPNTEVFF.

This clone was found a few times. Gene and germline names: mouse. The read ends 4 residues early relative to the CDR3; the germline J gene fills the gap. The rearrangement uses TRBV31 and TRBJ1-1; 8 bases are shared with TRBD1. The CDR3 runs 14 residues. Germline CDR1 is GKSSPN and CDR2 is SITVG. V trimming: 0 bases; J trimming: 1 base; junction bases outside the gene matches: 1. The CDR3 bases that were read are TGTGCCTGGAGTCTCGACAGGGGGAACACA. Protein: CAWSLDRGNT. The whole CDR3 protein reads CAWSLDRGNTEVFF. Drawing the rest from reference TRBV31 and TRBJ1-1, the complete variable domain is AQTIHQWPVAEIKAVGSPLSLGCTIKGKSSPNLYWYWQATGGTLQQLFYSITVGQVESVVQLNLSASRPKDDQFILSTEKLLLSHSGFYLCAWSLDRGNTEVFFGKGTRLTVV.

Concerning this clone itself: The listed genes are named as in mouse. The CDR3 DNA, read in part, is TGTGCCAGCAGCCCTGGACTGGGTCTAAAC. Translated, it gives CASSPGLGLN. The whole CDR3 is CASSPGLGLNTLYF. The chain employs TRBV13-1 and TRBJ2-4; 8 nucleotides line up with TRBD2. The read terminates 4 residues ahead of where the CDR3 ends, so the germline J gene completes it. The CDR3 spans 14 residues. CDR1 and CDR2 from the germline V gene are NSHNY and SYGAGN.

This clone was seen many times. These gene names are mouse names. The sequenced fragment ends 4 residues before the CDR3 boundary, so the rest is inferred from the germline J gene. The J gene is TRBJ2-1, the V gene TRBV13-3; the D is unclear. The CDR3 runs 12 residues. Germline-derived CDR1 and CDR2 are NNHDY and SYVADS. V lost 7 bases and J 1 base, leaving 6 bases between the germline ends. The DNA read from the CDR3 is TGTGCCAGCGCTGAGAACTATGCT. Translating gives CASAENYA. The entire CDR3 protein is CASAENYAEQFF.

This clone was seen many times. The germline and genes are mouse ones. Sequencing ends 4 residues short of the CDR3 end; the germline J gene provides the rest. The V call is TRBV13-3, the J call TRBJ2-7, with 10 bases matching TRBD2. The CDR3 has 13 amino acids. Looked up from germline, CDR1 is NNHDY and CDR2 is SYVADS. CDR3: CASRLGGEYEQYF. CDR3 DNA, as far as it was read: TGTGCCAGCAGACTGGGGGGGGAGTAT.

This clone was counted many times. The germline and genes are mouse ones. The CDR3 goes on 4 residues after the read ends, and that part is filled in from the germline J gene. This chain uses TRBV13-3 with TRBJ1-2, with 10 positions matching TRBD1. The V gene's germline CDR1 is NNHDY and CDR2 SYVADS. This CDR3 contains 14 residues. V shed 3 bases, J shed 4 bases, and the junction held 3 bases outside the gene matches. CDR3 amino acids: CASSGQGAISDYTF. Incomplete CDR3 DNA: TGTGCCAGCAGTGGACAGGGGGCGATCTCC.

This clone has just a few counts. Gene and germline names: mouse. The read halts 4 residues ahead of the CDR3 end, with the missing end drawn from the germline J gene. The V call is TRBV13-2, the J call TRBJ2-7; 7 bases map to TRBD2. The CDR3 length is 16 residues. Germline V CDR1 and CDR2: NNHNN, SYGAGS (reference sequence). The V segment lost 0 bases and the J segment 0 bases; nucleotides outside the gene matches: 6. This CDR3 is CASGDATGVSSYEQYF. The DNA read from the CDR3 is TGTGCCAGCGGTGATGCCACTGGGGTGAGCTCCTAT.

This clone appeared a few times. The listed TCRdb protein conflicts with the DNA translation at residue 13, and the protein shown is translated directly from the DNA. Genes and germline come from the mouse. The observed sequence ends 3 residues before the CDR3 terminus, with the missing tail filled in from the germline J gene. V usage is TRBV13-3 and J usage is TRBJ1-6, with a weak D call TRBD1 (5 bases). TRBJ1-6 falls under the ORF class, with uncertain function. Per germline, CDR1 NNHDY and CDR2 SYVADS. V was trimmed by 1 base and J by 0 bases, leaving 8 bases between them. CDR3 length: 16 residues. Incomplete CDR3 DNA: TGTGCCAGCAGTGATCCAGGGCCTTCCTATAATTCGCCC. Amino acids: CASSDPGPSYNSP. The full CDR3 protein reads CASSDPGPSYNSPLYF.